This T cell receptor beta chain comes out of a study of molecular identifiers for immune sequencing clone quantification. Study in general: Naive CD8 cell RNA, from roughly 20,000 or 100,000 cells, was split five ways in replicates, with four sequenced.

Naive CD8 T cells were picked out by sorting for CD8+CD4-CCR7+CD45RA+. TCRdb analysed the PCR reads with MiXCR anew, one entry per CDR3 protein. The table lists some 40,000 distinct CDR3 sequences, roughly 22% of them singletons. With 6 bases removed from V and 13 bases from J, the gap between germline ends came to 15 bases. The CDR3 is made up of 12 amino acids. Ten or more counts support this clonotype. The chain links TRBV12-3 or TRBV12-4 to TRBJ1-4; D is undetermined. The TCR originated in a human donor in good health. Some libraries in this study had Jurkat cell RNA spiked in. Input material: naive CD8+ T cells from blood, with Jurkat cell RNA spiked in. Subset: FACS-sorted CD8+CD4-CCR7+CD45RA+ naive T cells. CDR3 in DNA: TGTGCCAGCAGCCCAGGACCCGAGAGACTGTTTTTT. Protein: CASSPGPERLFF.